One sample yielded the 3 T cell receptor beta chains listed below, sequenced in a study of T cells after posttransplantation cyclophosphamide. Sampled 1 year posttransplant, controls received myeloablative marrow transplants, methotrexate and a calcineurin inhibitor. Here immunoSEQ multiplex PCR was the method, and the copy in TCRdb shows in-frame clones only, minus some. The sample holds 15,000 to 20,000 clones, more than 75% seen once. The sequences come from PBMCs, collected after an allogeneic stem cell transplant with a calcineurin inhibitor and methotrexate. The source is a male patient aged 50 or older who received an allogeneic stem cell transplant from an unrelated donor, was CMV-positive, and had chronic GVHD only. Certain T cells may be donor cells from the graft.

The V and J genes are TRBV25-1 and TRBJ1-2, with D possibly matching TRBD1 (5 bases). V gave up 1 base and J gave up 2 bases, with 8 bases separating them. CDR1 and CDR2 (germline): MGHDK, SYGVNS. This CDR3 has 14 amino acids. The CDR3 spells CASSEWGTNYGYTF. CDR3 coding DNA: TGTGCCAGCAGTGAATGGGGCACCAACTATGGCTACACCTTC.

This chain links TRBV5-4 with TRBJ2-1; 9 nucleotides agree with TRBD1. V gave up 0 bases and J gave up 4 bases; unmatched junction bases: 2. Germline CDR1 SGHNT, CDR2 YYREEE (reference sequence). This CDR3 has 15 amino acids. The DNA for the CDR3 is TGTGCCAGCAGCTTGGGCGGGACAGGGTACAATGAGCAGTTCTTC. It is translated as CASSLGGTGYNEQFF.

This chain uses TRBV27 with TRBJ2-3; 8 positions agree with TRBD2. V dropped 5 bases and J dropped 2; count of bases not matched to a gene: 6. The CDR3 totals 15 residues. The germline gives CDR1 MNHEY, CDR2 SMNVEV (reference sequence). CDR3 coding DNA: TGTGCCAGCAGTCCCTTACTAGCGGTCACAGATACGCAGTATTTT. It specifies CASSPLLAVTDTQYF.